Each of the 17 T cell receptor beta chains below was sequenced from the same sample in a study of blood T cell repertoires in COVID-19. Repertoires were generated with immunoSEQ multiplex PCR, while TCRdb's copy carries only in-frame clones and drops some. There are approximately 84,000 clones in the sample; around 80% occur only once, and under 35% lies in the top ten. The sequenced sample consisted of peripheral blood. The receptors originated from a woman older than 75 with acute or convalescent COVID-19.

The chain is built from TRBV5-1 and TRBJ1-1, with D perhaps matching TRBD1 (5 bases). The germline gives CDR1 SGHRS, CDR2 YFSETQ. V gave up 4 bases and J gave up 6 bases, with 10 bases separating them. The CDR3 loop spans 12 amino acids. The CDR3 loop reads CASSRTGAEAFF. The CDR3, as DNA: TGCGCCAGCAGCCGAACAGGCGCTGAAGCTTTCTTT.

This clone was recorded only once. The V and J genes are TRBV29-1 and TRBJ2-5, with 8 positions matching TRBD2. The CDR3 contains 12 residues. V trimming: 8 bases; J trimming: 5 bases; junction bases outside the gene matches: 7. CDR1 and CDR2 from the germline V gene are SQVTM and ANQGSEA. CDR3 residues: CSSGGSRETQYF. DNA for the CDR3: TGCAGCTCGGGGGGGAGTAGGGAGACCCAGTACTTC.

This chain links TRBV18 with TRBJ2-7; TRBD1 matches at 9 bases. Trimming took 3 bases from V and 3 from J; bases not matched to a gene: 6. From germline, CDR1 is KGHSH and CDR2 LQKENI. The CDR3 runs 15 residues. The CDR3 DNA follows: TGTGCCAGCTCACCCGGACAGGGGATAAGCTACGAGCAGTACTTC. This translates into CASSPGQGISYEQYF.

This clone has more than one count but fewer than ten. The gene calls are TRBV6-5 and TRBJ1-1, with D unresolved. Germline lookup yields CDR1 MNHEY and CDR2 SVGAGI. Trimming left V 5 bases short and J 0 bases short, with 7 bases between. The CDR3 is made up of 13 amino acids. The CDR3 reads CASSTELNTEAFF. As DNA, the CDR3 is TGTGCCAGCAGTACCGAGTTGAACACTGAAGCTTTCTTT.

The rearrangement links TRBV20-1 to TRBJ2-2, with 8 nucleotides matching TRBD1. Germline CDR1 is DFQATT and CDR2 is SNEGSKA (reference sequence). There are 15 residues in the CDR3. Germline trimming cut 3 bases from V and 6 bases from J; bases unmatched to any gene: 9. The CDR3 nucleotides are TGCAGTGCTAGTTCAGGACAGGGAATACCCGGGGAGCTGTTTTTT. Translating gives CSASSGQGIPGELFF.

This clone was recorded a few times. The V and J genes are TRBV2 and TRBJ1-5, with 7 bases fitting TRBD1. CDR1 is SNHLY, CDR2 FYNNEI, per germline. V lost 7 bases and J lost 2; bases outside the gene matches: 8. This CDR3 comprises 15 residues. The CDR3 nucleotides read TGTGCCAGCACCTTACAGGGGACGGGCAATCAGCCCCAGCATTTT. Translating it yields CASTLQGTGNQPQHF.

The chain combines TRBV19 with TRBJ1-5; D ambiguous. Trimming removed 2 bases at V and 2 bases at J, with 7 bases between. The germline V gene encodes CDR1 LNHDA and CDR2 SQIVND (reference sequence). The CDR3 spans 14 residues. CDR3 region: CASSILAGNQPQHF. CDR3 nucleotide sequence: TGTGCCAGTAGTATATTAGCCGGCAATCAGCCCCAGCATTTT.

This clone was seen just once. V usage is TRBV4-1 and J usage is TRBJ2-3; 13 bases align to TRBD2. Germline V CDR1 and CDR2: MGHRA, YSYEKL. The CDR3 extends over 16 amino acids. Losses at the gene ends were 5 bases for V and 3 bases for J; bases not matched to a gene: 5. CDR3 sequence (DNA): TGCGCCAGCAGCGCGATGGGACTAGCGGGGACAGATACGCAGTATTTT. Amino acids: CASSAMGLAGTDTQYF.

The rearrangement links TRBV20-1 to TRBJ2-1, with 10 positions matching TRBD2. Germline CDR1 and CDR2: DFQATT and SNEGSKA (reference sequence). The CDR3 extends over 16 amino acids. V shed 3 bases and J 7 bases; nucleotides not matched to a gene: 12. The CDR3 sequence: CSASGASGRLGNEQFF. DNA of the CDR3: TGCAGTGCTAGTGGGGCTAGCGGGAGATTGGGGAATGAGCAGTTCTTC.

Here the CDR3 reads CASSPGLGRPYEQYF. DNA for the CDR3: TGTGCCAGCAGCCCAGGACTAGGTAGACCCTACGAGCAGTACTTC. The chain recombines TRBV27 with TRBJ2-7; 7 positions match TRBD2. There are 15 residues in the CDR3. Looked up from germline, CDR1 is MNHEY and CDR2 is SMNVEV (reference sequence). V lost 6 bases to trimming and J lost 2 bases; unmatched junction nucleotides: 10.

V is TRBV3-1 (or the pseudogene TRBV3-2) and J is TRBJ2-5; 9 bases fit TRBD1. The CDR3 runs 15 residues. J gave up 5 bases and V 5 bases, and 9 bases lay outside the gene matches. Germline-derived CDR1 and CDR2 are LGHDT and YNNKEL (reference sequence). The CDR3 DNA is TGTGCCAGCAGCTACCCGGGACAGGGAGAGGAGACCCAGTACTTC. Encoded protein: CASSYPGQGEETQYF.

The J gene is TRBJ1-2, the V gene TRBV28, with TRBD1 as a possible D gene (6 bases). Germline loops: CDR1 MDHEN, CDR2 SYDVKM. The CDR3 loop spans 14 amino acids. V lost 2 bases, J lost 7 bases, and 14 bases lay in between. The CDR3 loop reads CASSLPAGVGGYTF. In DNA, the CDR3 is TGTGCCAGCAGTTTACCGGCAGGGGTAGGTGGCTACACCTTC.

The CDR3 DNA sequence: TGTGCCAGCAGCCCTCCGGACAGAAATGAAAACGGGGAGCTGTTTTTT. The encoded protein is CASSPPDRNENGELFF. The gene calls are TRBV11-2 and TRBJ2-2; D might be TRBD1 (6 bases). The germline CDR1 and CDR2 sequences are SGHAT and FQNNGV. The V gene lost 5 bases and the J gene lost 7 bases, with 20 bases spanning the gap. This CDR3 has 16 residues. The whole variable domain, filled in from reference TRBV11-2 and TRBJ2-2, reads EAGVAQSPRYKIIEKRQSVAFWCNPISGHATLYWYQQILGQGPKLLIQFQNNGVVDDSQLPKDRFSAERLKGVDSTLKIQPAKLEDSAVYLCASSPPDRNENGELFFGEGSRLTVL.

The chain employs TRBV18 and TRBJ2-7; weak D call: TRBD2 (6 bases). The CDR3 contains 15 residues. The germline V gene encodes CDR1 KGHSH and CDR2 LQKENI. V was clipped by 2 bases and J by 1 base, with 12 bases between them. The chain's CDR3 is CASSPTGGLSYEQYF. The CDR3 nucleotides are TGTGCCAGCTCACCAACCGGGGGTCTATCCTACGAGCAGTACTTC.

This clone was detected only a few times. V usage is TRBV2 and J usage is TRBJ1-1; maybe TRBD1 (6 bases). This CDR3 region has 13 residues. Looked up from germline, CDR1 is SNHLY and CDR2 is FYNNEI. Trimming left V 6 bases short and J 4 bases short, with 12 bases between. The CDR3 DNA is TGTGCCAGCAGCTGGACAGAGGGCACTGAAGCTTTCTTT. Protein sequence: CASSWTEGTEAFF.

This chain connects TRBV5-1 to TRBJ1-3; 7 bases map to TRBD1. With 2 bases clipped from V and 2 bases from J, the junction kept 4 bases outside the gene matches. The CDR3 spans 15 residues. From germline, CDR1 is SGHRS and CDR2 YFSETQ. CDR3 coding DNA: TGCGCCAGCAGCTTACAGGGGTCGGCTGGAAACACCATATATTTT. Encoded protein: CASSLQGSAGNTIYF.

This chain joins TRBV18 and TRBJ2-3, with 7 bases aligning to TRBD2. CDR1 and CDR2 from the germline V gene are KGHSH and LQKENI. V was clipped by 6 bases and J by 2 bases; unmatched bases: 8. The CDR3 has 15 residues. The CDR3 coding sequence is TGTGCCAGCTCGACCGGGACTACCCCCACAGATACGCAGTATTTT. As protein: CASSTGTTPTDTQYF.